The present TCR beta chain was sequenced within a study of beta chain features in type 1 diabetes. Study-wide points: Moderate but significant shortening of TCRB CDR3s was recorded in all four CD4+ subsets from Type 1 diabetes patients.

As for this clone: Its target is unknown.

The entirety of the isolated RNA underwent reverse transcription, so expressed TCRB transcripts were sequenced. Generated by immunoSEQ multiplex PCR, the TCRdb table keeps only in-frame clones and is missing some. The top ten hold roughly 0.04% of the sample, which has over 650,000 clones, over 12% seen once. Trimming at V came to 0 bases and at J to 7 bases, leaving 14 bases not matched to a gene. CDR1 is GTSNPN, CDR2 SVGIG, per germline (reference sequence). This CDR3 is built from 18 residues. The chain joins TRBV30 to TRBJ2-1; 11 bases line up with TRBD1. The sample was naive CD4+ T cells from blood. This sequence was found in a man younger than 35 with type 1 diabetes. The CDR3 DNA follows: TGTGCCTGGAGTGTTACCCGTGGGGACAGGGGGGTTAAGAATGAGCAGTTCTTC. As protein: CAWSVTRGDRGVKNEQFF.